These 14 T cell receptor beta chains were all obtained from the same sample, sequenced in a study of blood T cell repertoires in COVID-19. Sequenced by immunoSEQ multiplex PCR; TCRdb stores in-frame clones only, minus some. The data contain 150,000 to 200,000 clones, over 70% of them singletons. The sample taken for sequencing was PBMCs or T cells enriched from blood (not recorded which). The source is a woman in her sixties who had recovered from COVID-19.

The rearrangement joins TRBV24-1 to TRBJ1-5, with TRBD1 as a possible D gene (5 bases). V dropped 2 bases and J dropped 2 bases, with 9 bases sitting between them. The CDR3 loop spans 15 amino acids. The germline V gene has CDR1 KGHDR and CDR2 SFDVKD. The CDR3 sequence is CATSDSQAGNQPQHF. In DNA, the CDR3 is TGTGCCACCAGTGATTCACAGGCGGGCAATCAGCCCCAGCATTTT.

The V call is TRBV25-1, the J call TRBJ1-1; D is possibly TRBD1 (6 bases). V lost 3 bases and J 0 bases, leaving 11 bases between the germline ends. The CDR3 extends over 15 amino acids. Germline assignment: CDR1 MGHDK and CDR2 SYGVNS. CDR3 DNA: TGTGCCAGCAGTGACCCGGGACATATGAACACTGAAGCTTTCTTT. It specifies CASSDPGHMNTEAFF.

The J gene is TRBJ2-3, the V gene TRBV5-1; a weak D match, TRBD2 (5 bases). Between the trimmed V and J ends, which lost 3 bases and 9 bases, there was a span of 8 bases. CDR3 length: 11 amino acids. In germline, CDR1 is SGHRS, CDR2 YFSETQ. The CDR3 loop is CASSSGETQYF. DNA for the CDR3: TGCGCCAGCAGCTCCGGGGAGACGCAGTATTTT.

The CDR3 is CATKKRAPLYNEQFF. CDR3 coding DNA: TGTGCCACAAAAAAGCGGGCGCCACTCTACAATGAGCAGTTCTTC. The chain is built from TRBV21-1 and TRBJ2-1; the table assigns TRBD2, which was not confirmed against the DNA. TRBV21-1 is flagged as a pseudogene. This CDR3 has 15 amino acids.

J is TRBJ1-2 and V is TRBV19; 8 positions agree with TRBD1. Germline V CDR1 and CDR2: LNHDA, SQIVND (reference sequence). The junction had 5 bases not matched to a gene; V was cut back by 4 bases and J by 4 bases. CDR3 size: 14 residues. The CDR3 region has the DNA TGTGCCAGTAGTACGGACAGGGTTACCTATGGCTACACCTTC. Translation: CASSTDRVTYGYTF.

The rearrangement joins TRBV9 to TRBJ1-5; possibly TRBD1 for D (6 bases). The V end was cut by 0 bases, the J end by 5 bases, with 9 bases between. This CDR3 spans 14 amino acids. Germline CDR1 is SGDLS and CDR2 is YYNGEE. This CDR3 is CASSVVGGDQPQHF. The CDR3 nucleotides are TGTGCCAGCAGCGTAGTAGGGGGGGATCAGCCCCAGCATTTT.

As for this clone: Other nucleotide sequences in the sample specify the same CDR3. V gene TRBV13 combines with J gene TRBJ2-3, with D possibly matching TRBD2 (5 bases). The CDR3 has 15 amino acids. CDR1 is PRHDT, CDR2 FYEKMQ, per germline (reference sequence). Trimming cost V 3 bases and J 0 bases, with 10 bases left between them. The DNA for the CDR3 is TGTGCCAGCAGCTTGGGGAGCTCTAGCACAGATACGCAGTATTTT. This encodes CASSLGSSSTDTQYF.

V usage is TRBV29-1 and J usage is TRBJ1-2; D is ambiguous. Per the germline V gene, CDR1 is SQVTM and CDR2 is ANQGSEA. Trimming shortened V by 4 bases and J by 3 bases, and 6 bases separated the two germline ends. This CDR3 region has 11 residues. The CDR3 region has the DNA TGCAGCGTTGGGGCAGACTATGGCTACACCTTC. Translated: CSVGADYGYTF. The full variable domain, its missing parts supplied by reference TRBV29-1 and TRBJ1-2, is SAVISQKPSRDICQRGTSLTIQCQVDSQVTMMFWYRQQPGQSLTLIATANQGSEATYESGFVIDKFPISRPNLTFSTLTVSNMSPEDSSIYLCSVGADYGYTFGSGTRLTVV.

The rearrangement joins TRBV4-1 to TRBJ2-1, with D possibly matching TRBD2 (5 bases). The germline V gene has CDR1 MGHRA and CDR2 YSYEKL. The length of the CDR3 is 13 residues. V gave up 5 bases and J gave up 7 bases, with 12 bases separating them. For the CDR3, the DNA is TGCGCCAGCAGCGATAGGGAGAATAATGAGCAGTTCTTC. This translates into CASSDRENNEQFF.

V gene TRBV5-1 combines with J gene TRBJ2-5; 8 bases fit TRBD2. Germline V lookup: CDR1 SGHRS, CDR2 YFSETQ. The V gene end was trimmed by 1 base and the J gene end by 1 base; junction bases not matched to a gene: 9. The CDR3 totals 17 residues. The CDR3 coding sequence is TGCGCCAGCAGCTTGCCCTTTGAGCGGGGGACCCAAGAGACCCAGTACTTC. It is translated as CASSLPFERGTQETQYF.

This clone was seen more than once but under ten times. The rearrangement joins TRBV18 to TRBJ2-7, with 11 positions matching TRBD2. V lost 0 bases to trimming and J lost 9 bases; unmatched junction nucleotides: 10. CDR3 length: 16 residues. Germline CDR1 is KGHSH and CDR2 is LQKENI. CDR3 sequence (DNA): TGTGCCAGCTCACCACCGCCTAGCGGGGGGATAGTCCGGCAGTACTTC. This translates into CASSPPPSGGIVRQYF.

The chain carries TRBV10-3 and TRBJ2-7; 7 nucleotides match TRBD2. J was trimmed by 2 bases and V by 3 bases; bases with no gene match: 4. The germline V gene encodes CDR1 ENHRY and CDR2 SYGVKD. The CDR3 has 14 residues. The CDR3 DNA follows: TGTGCCATCAGTGAAGCTAGCGGAACCTACGAGCAGTACTTC. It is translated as CAISEASGTYEQYF.

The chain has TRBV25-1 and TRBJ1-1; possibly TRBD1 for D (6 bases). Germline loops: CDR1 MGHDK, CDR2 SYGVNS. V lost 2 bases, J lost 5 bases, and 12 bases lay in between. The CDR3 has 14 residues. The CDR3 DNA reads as TGTGCCAGCAGTGAACGGGGGGCAAGAACTGAAGCTTTCTTT. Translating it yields CASSERGARTEAFF.

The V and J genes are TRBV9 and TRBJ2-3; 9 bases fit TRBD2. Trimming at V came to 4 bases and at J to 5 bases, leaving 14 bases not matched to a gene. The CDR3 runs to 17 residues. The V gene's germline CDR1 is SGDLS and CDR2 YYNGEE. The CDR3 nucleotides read TGTGCCAGCAGCATCCCGAGAGCGGGGGGCATTGTAGATACGCAGTATTTT. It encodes CASSIPRAGGIVDTQYF.